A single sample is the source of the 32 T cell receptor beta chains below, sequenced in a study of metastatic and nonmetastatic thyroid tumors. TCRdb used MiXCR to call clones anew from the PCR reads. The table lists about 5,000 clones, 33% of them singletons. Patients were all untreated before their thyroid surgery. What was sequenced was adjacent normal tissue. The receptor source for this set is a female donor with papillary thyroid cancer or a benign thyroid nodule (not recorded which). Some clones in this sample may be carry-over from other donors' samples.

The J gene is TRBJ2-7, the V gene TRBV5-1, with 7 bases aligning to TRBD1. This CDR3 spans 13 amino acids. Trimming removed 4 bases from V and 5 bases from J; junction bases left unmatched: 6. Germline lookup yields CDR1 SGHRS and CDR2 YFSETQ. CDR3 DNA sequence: TGCGCCAGCAGCCAGACAGGGACGGACGAGCAGTACTTC. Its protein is CASSQTGTDEQYF. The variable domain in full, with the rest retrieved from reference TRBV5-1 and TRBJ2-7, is KAGVTQTPRYLIKTRGQQVTLSCSPISGHRSVSWYQQTPGQGLQFLFEYFSETQRNKGNFPGRFSGRQFSNSRSEMNVSTLELGDSALYLCASSQTGTDEQYFGPGTRLTVT.

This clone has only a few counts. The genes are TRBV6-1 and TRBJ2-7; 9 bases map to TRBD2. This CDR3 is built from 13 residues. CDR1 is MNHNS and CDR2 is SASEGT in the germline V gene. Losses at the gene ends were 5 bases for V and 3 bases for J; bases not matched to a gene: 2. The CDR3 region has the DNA TGTGCCAGCAGTCTGACTAGCGGCTACGAGCAGTACTTC. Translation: CASSLTSGYEQYF.

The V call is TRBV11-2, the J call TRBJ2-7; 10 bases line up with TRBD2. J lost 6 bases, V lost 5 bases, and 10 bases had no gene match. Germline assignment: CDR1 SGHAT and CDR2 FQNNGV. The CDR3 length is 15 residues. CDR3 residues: CASSPSAGGPVEQYF. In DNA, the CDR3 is TGTGCCAGCAGCCCCTCAGCGGGAGGGCCGGTCGAGCAGTACTTC.

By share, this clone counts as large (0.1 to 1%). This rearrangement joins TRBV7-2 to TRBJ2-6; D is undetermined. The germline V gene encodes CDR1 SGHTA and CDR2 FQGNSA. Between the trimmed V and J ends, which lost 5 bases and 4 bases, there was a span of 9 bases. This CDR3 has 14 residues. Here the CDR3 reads CASSRTTGANVLTF. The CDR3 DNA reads TGTGCCAGCAGCCGTACTACGGGGGCCAACGTCCTGACTTTC.

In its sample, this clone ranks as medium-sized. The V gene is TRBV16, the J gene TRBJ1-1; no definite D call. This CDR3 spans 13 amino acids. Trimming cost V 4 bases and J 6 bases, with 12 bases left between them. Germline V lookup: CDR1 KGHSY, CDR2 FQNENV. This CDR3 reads CASSPPMRAEAFF. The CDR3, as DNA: TGTGCCAGCAGCCCACCTATGAGGGCTGAAGCTTTCTTT.

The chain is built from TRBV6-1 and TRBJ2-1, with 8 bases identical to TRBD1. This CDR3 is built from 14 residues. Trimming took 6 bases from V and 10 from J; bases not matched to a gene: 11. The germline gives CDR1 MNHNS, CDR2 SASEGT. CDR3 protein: CASSQRTGPDEQFF. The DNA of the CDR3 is TGTGCCAGCAGCCAAAGGACAGGGCCCGACGAGCAGTTCTTC.

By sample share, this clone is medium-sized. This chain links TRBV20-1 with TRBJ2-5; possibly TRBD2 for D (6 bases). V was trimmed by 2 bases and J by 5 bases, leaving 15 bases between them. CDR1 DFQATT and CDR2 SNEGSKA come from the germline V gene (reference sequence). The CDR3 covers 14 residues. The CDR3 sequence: CSARMGGDSETQYF. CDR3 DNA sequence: TGCAGTGCTAGAATGGGCGGGGACTCGGAGACCCAGTACTTC.

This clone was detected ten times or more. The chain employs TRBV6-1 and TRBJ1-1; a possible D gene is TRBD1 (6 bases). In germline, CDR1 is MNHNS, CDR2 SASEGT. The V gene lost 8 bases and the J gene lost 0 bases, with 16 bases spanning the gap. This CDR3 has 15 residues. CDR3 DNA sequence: TGTGCCAGCTGGCCACAGGGAGACATGAACACTGAAGCTTTCTTT. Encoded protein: CASWPQGDMNTEAFF.

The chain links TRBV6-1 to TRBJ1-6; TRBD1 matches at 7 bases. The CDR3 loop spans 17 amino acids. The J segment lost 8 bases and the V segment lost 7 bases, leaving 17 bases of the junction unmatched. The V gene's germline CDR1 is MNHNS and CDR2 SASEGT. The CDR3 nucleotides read TGTGCCAGCACCCTTCTCAGGGGGGGTCCGGCATATTCACCCCTCCACTTT. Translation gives CASTLLRGGPAYSPLHF.

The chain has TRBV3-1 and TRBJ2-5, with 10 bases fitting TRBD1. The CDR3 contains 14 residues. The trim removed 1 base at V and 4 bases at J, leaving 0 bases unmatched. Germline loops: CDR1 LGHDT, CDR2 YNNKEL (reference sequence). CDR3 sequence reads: CASSQGTGGETQYF. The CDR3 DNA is TGTGCCAGCAGCCAAGGGACAGGGGGAGAGACCCAGTACTTC.

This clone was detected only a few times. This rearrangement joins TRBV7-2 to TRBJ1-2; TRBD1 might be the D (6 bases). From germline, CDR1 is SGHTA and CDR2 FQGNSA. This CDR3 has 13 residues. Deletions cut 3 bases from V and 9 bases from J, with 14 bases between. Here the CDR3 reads CASSFSGVRSYTF. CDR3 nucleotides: TGTGCCAGCAGCTTCTCAGGGGTGCGAAGCTACACCTTC.

CDR3 in amino acids: CASSLDRGNQPQHF. For the CDR3, the DNA is TGTGCCAGCAGCCTGGACAGGGGCAATCAGCCCCAGCATTTT. The chain combines TRBV7-8 with TRBJ1-5; the match to TRBD1 covers 8 bases. Losses at the gene ends were 5 bases for V and 2 bases for J; bases not matched to a gene: 2. Germline V gene data show CDR1 as SGHVS and CDR2 as FQNEAQ. The CDR3 has 14 residues. The variable domain in full, completed from reference TRBV7-8 and TRBJ1-5, reads GAGVSQSPRYKVAKRGQDVALRCDPISGHVSLFWYQQALGQGPEFLTYFQNEAQLDKSGLPSDRFFAERPEGSVSTLKIQRTQQEDSAVYLCASSLDRGNQPQHFGDGTRLSIL.

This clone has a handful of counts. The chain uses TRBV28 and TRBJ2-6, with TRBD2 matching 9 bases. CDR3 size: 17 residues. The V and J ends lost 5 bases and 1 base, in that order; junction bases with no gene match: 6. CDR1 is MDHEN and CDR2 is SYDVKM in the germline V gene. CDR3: CASSPILAGSGANVLTF. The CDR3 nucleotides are TGTGCCAGCAGTCCGATCCTAGCGGGATCTGGGGCCAACGTCCTGACTTTC.

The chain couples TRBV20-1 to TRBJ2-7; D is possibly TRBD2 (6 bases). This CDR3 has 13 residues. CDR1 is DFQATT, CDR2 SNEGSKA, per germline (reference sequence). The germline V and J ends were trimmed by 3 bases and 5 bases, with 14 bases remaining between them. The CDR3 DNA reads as TGCAGTGCTAGGCGGGACGGGTCGGACGAGCAGTACTTC. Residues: CSARRDGSDEQYF.

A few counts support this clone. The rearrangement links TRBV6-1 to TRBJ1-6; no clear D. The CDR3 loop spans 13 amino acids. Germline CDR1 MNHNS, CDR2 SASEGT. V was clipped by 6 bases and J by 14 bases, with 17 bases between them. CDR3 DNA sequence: TGTGCCAGCAGCCCGACCTCTAAAGGAACCCTCCACTTT. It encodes CASSPTSKGTLHF.

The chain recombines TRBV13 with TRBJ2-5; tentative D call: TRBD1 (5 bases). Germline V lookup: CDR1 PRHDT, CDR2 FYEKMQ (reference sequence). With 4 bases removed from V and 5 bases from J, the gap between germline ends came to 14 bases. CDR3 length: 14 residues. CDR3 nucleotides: TGTGCCAGCAGCTCCGAAACAGGTGGGGAGACCCAGTACTTC. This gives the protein CASSSETGGETQYF.

The CDR3 DNA reads TGCGCCAGCAGCTTGGGGAGTTATAATGAAAAACTGTTTTTT. Amino acids: CASSLGSYNEKLFF. The V gene is TRBV5-1, the J gene TRBJ1-4; D gene unclear. The length of the CDR3 is 14 residues. Deletions cut 0 bases from V and 4 bases from J, with 7 bases between. Germline assignment: CDR1 SGHRS and CDR2 YFSETQ.

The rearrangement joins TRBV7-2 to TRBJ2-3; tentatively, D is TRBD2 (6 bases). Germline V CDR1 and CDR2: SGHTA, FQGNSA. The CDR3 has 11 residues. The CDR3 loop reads CPTWEVNTQYF. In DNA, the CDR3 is TGTCCCACCTGGGAGGTAAATACGCAGTATTTT.

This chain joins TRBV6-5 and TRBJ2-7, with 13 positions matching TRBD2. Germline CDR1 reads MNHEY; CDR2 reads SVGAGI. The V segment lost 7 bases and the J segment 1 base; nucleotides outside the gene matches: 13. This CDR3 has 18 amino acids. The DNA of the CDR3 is TGTGCCAGCACCGTCGGAGGGACTAGCGGGATCCTATCCTACGAGCAGTACTTC. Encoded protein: CASTVGGTSGILSYEQYF.

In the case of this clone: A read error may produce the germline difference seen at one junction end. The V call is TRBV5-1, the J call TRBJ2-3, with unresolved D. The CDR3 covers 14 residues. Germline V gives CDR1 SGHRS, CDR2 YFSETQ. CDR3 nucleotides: TGCGCCAGCGCCCAGCTTGTCCAATCAGATACGCAGTGTTTT. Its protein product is CASAQLVQSDTQCF.

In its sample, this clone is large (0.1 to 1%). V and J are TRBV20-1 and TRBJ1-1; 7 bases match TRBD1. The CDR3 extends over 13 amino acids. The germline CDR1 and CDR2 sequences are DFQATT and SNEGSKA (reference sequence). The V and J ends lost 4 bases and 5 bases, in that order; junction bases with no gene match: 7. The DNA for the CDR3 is TGCAGTGCTAAGAAGACAGGGAGGACTGAAGCTTTCTTT. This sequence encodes CSAKKTGRTEAFF.

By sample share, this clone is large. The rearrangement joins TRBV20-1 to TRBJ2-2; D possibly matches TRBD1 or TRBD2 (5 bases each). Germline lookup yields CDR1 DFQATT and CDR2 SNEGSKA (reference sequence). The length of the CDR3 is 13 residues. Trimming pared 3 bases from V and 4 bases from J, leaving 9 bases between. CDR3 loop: CSARVGPTGELFF. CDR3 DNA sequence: TGCAGTGCTAGGGTGGGACCCACCGGGGAGCTGTTTTTT.

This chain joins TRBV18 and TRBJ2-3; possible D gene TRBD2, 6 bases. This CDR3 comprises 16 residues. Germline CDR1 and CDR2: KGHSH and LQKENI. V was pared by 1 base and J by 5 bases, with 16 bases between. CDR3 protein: CASSPQVVGGRDTQYF. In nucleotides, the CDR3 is TGTGCCAGCTCACCACAAGTCGTGGGAGGAAGAGATACGCAGTATTTT.

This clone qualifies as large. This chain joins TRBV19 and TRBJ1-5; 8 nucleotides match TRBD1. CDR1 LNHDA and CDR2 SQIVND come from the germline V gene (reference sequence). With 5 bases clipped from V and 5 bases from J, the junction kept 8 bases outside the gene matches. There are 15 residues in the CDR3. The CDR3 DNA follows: TGTGCCAGTAGTGCCGGGACAGGCTATCATCAGCCCCAGCATTTT. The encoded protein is CASSAGTGYHQPQHF.

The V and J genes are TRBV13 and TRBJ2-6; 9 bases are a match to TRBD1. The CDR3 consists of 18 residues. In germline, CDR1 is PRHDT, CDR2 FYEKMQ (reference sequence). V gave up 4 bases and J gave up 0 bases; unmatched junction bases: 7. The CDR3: CASSSPGTGISGANVLTF. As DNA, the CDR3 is TGTGCCAGCAGCTCACCCGGGACAGGGATCTCTGGGGCCAACGTCCTGACTTTC.

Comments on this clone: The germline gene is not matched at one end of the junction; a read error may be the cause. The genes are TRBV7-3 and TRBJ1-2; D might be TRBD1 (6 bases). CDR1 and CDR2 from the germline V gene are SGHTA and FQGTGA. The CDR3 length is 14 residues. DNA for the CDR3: TGCGCCAGCAGCCAGGTGGGGGGCGCGAAAGGCTACACCTTC. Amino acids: CASSQVGGAKGYTF.

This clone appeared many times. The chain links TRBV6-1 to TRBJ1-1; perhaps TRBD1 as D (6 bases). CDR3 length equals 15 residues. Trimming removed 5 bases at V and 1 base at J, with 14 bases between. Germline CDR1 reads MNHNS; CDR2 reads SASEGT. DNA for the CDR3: TGTGCCAGCAGTACTGAATACAGGGCGAACACTGAAGCTTTCTTT. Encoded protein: CASSTEYRANTEAFF.

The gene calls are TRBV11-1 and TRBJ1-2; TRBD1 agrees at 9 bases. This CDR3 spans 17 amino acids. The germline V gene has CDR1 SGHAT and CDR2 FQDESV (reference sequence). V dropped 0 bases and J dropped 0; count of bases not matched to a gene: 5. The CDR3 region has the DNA TGTGCCAGCAGCTTAGCAGGACAGGGGCCCGCTAACTATGGCTACACCTTC. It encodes CASSLAGQGPANYGYTF.

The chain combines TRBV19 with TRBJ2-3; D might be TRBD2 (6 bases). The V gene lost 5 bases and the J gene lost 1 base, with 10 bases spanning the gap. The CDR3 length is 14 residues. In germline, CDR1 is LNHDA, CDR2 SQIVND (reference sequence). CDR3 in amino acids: CASSVPSGTDTQYF. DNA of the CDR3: TGTGCCAGTAGTGTGCCTAGCGGCACAGATACGCAGTATTTT.

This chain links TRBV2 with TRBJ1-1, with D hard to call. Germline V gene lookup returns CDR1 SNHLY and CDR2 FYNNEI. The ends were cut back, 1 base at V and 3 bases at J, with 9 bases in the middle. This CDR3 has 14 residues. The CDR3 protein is CASSEGQRDTEAFF. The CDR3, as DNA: TGTGCCAGCAGTGAAGGCCAGAGGGACACTGAAGCTTTCTTT.

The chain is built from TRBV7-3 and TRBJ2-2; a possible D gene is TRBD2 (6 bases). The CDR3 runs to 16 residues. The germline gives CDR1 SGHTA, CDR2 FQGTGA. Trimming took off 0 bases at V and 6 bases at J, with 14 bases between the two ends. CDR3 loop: CASSLTGGVGAGELFF. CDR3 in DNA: TGTGCCAGCAGCTTAACGGGAGGAGTTGGAGCCGGGGAGCTGTTTTTT.

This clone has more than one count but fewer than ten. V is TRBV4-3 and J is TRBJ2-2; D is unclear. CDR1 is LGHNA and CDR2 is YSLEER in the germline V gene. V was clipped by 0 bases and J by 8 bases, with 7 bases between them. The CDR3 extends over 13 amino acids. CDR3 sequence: CASSQDRIGELFF. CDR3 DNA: TGCGCCAGCAGCCAAGATCGGATAGGGGAGCTGTTTTTT.